This is a list of T cell receptor beta chains from one sample in a study of T-cell memory formation after mild COVID-19. Each CDR3 protein gets one entry after TCRdb re-called the 5' RACE reads with MiXCR. The table includes 250,000 to 350,000 distinct CDR3 sequences, roughly 21% detected once. The source material was PBMCs or a T cell subset sorted from them (not recorded which). These receptors were taken from a young man who had mild COVID-19 (a few samples of this study predate the infection). Cell type and time point are not known. Each CDR3 is given with its conserved first and last residue. D genes are given only for firm matches. Clone size is stated in some rows and not others, as once, few, many or a class when expanded.

12 few . TRBJ2-7 TRBV28 TGTGCCAGCAGTGGGGGCCCCTACGAGCAGTACTTC CASSGGPYEQYF
13 . . TRBJ1-2 TRBV7-2 TGTGCCAGCAGCGGGAGGGGGAACTTAGGTCACACCTTC CASSGRGNLGHTF
14 . . TRBJ1-6 TRBV12-3/TRBV12-4 TGTGCCAGCAGTTTACGAGCGTCCCATTCACACCTCCACTTT CASSLRASHSHLHF
14 . . TRBJ2-5 TRBV18 TGTGCCAGCTCAGTCAACCTACGGGGAGAGACCCAGTACTTC CASSVNLRGETQYF
14 . . TRBJ1-2 TRBV5-1 TGCGCCAGCAGCTTGGGGGATAGTACAGCTGGCTACACCTTC CASSLGDSTAGYTF
15 . TRBD1 TRBJ2-2 TRBV7-8 TGTGCCAGCGGCCGACAGGGGCCCAACACCGGGGAGCTGTTTTTT CASGRQGPNTGELFF
16 few . TRBJ2-3 TRBV7-7 TGTGCTAGCAGCCCCCGAGTGACTACGGACACAGATACGCAGTATTTT CASSPRVTTDTDTQYF
18 . . TRBJ1-5 TRBV7-3 TGTGCCAGCAGCTTACATTTTCCGTGGGATGAAGACAGACAGCCCCAGCATTTT CASSLHFPWDEDRQPQHF
13 . TRBD1 TRBJ2-3 TRBV5-4 TGTGCCAGCAGCCTGACAGGGGAGGATACGCAGTATTTT CASSLTGEDTQYF
15 . TRBD2 TRBJ2-5 TRBV7-6 TGTGCCAGCAGCCGCGGGGGTAGCGGGGGCGAGACCCAGTACTTC CASSRGGSGGETQYF
13 few . TRBJ2-3 TRBV28 TGTGCCAGCCTTGGTTGGGGCACAGATACGCAGTATTTT CASLGWGTDTQYF
15 . . TRBJ2-5 TRBV3-1 TGTGCCAGCAGCCGACTAGGGACCGCACAAGAGACCCAGTACTTC CASSRLGTAQETQYF
16 . . TRBJ2-4 TRBV4-1 TGCGCCAGCAGCGGGCAAGGCCACCTAGCCAAAAACATTCAGTACTTC CASSGQGHLAKNIQYF
15 . TRBD2 TRBJ2-3 TRBV7-3 TGTGCCAGCAGCCCTTTACTAGCGCCGAGGGATACGCAGTATTTT CASSPLLAPRDTQYF
13 . . TRBJ2-7 TRBV7-9 TGTGCCAGCAGCTCAGGGGACCCCCACGAGCAGTACTTC CASSSGDPHEQYF
11 many . TRBJ1-5 TRBV6-6 TGTGCCAGCAGTTACGGGGAGCCCCAGCATTTT CASSYGEPQHF
16 . . TRBJ2-2 TRBV20-1 TGCAGTGCTAGAGATCTCTTACGGGGGGCGGACGGGGAGCTGTTTTTT CSARDLLRGADGELFF
13 . . TRBJ1-2 TRBV20-1 TGCAGTGCCGAAGGGGAAGGGAACTATGGCTACACCTTC CSAEGEGNYGYTF
15 few . TRBJ1-5 TRBV18 TGTGCCAGCTCACCGTCAGGGAACAGCAATCAGCCCCAGCATTTT CASSPSGNSNQPQHF
14 few . TRBJ1-2 TRBV9 TGTGCCAGCAGCGTATCCGGGTATGGGTCTGGCTACACCTTC CASSVSGYGSGYTF
20 few TRBD2 TRBJ2-3 TRBV11-2 TGTGCCAGCAGCTCCATTTTGGCGCCCAAGACTAGCGGGGGCACAGATACGCAGTATTTT CASSSILAPKTSGGTDTQYF
14 few . TRBJ1-1 TRBV5-6 TGTGCCAGCAGGCGTCAGACAAAGACCACTGAAGCTTTCTTT CASRRQTKTTEAFF
12 few . TRBJ2-5 TRBV5-6 TGTGCCAGCAGCCTGAGGCGAGAGACCCAGTACTTC CASSLRRETQYF
14 . . TRBJ2-7 TRBV12-3/TRBV12-4 TGTGCCAGCAGCCGCGAGGCGACCTCTCGCGAGCAGTACTTC CASSREATSREQYF
16 . TRBD2 TRBJ2-1 TRBV5-1 TGCGCCAGCAGCCGGCTTCCGGGGGGGCAGTACAATGAGCAGTTCTTC CASSRLPGGQYNEQFF
17 . . TRBJ1-5 TRBV9 TGTGCCAGCAGCGTAGGGGGACCCCGATTAAGCAATCAGCCCCAGCATTTT CASSVGGPRLSNQPQHF
15 few TRBD1 TRBJ1-5 TRBV27 TGTGCCAGCACCGCTCCCGGGACAGCTTTTCAGCCCCAGCATTTT CASTAPGTAFQPQHF
16 . . TRBJ2-3 TRBV5-1 TGCGCCAGCAGCCTTCCCTTAGCGGACGGCGCAGATACGCAGTATTTT CASSLPLADGADTQYF
15 . TRBD1 TRBJ2-2 TRBV24-1 TGTGCCACCAGTGATCCCCGGACAGGGACCGGGGAGCTGTTTTTT CATSDPRTGTGELFF
16 few . TRBJ2-2 TRBV4-3 TGCGCCAGCAGCCAAGTGGAGTGGGCAGCGGCCGGGGAGCTGTTTTTT CASSQVEWAAAGELFF
15 . . TRBJ2-5 TRBV24-1 TGTGCCACCAGTCTCCCCGGACGGGGGGCAGAGACCCAGTACTTC CATSLPGRGAETQYF
17 . TRBD2 TRBJ2-3 TRBV5-1 TGCGCCAGCAGCTCACTAGCGGGGGTCCTCAGCACAGATACGCAGTATTTT CASSSLAGVLSTDTQYF
17 many TRBD2 TRBJ2-5 TRBV5-1 TGCGCCAGCAGTCCCGGGTCGGGACTAGCGGCTCAAGAGACCCAGTACTTC CASSPGSGLAAQETQYF
14 . . TRBJ2-2 TRBV9 TGTGCCAGCAGCGCAGACACTGGCGCCGGGGAGCTGTTTTTT CASSADTGAGELFF
13 . . TRBJ1-2 TRBV7-8 TGTGCCAGCAGCCCCTGGGCAGGAGGGGGCTACACCTTC CASSPWAGGGYTF
14 many TRBD1 TRBJ1-4 TRBV12-3/TRBV12-4 TGTGCCAGCAGTTTACGGCAGGGGGATGAAAAACTGTTTTTT CASSLRQGDEKLFF
13 few . TRBJ1-2 TRBV18 TGTGCCAGCTCACCGGAGACAGGATATGGCTACACCTTC CASSPETGYGYTF
14 . . TRBJ2-5 TRBV6-5 TGTGCCAGCAGTTACGGGGGGGCCCAAGAGACCCAGTACTTC CASSYGGAQETQYF
14 . . TRBJ1-3 TRBV5-1 TGCGCCAGCAGCCCTCTCGGCCCTGGAAACACCATATATTTT CASSPLGPGNTIYF
14 few . TRBJ2-5 TRBV6-2/TRBV6-3 TGTGCCAGCAACCGACACGGCCGAGGGGAGACCCAGTACTTC CASNRHGRGETQYF
14 . TRBD2 TRBJ2-7 TRBV2 TGTGCCAGCAGTGTTAGCGGGGGGACCTACGAGCAGTACTTC CASSVSGGTYEQYF
13 few . TRBJ1-2 TRBV5-5 TGTGCCAGCAGGCTCCAGGGTTCCTATGGCTACACCTTC CASRLQGSYGYTF
13 many TRBD2 TRBJ2-1 TRBV7-2 TGTGCCAGCAGCTCCGGGACTAGCCCTGAGCAGTTCTTC CASSSGTSPEQFF
13 . . TRBJ2-7 TRBV6-6 TGTGCCAGCAGTTACGTTGGATCCTACGAGCAGTACTTC CASSYVGSYEQYF
15 . TRBD2 TRBJ2-2 TRBV7-3 TGTGCCAGCAGCCGTTGGACTAGCGACACCGGGGAGCTGTTTTTT CASSRWTSDTGELFF
15 . . TRBJ2-5 TRBV6-5 TGTGCCAGCAGTTACAACGGGGGATGGCAAGAGACCCAGTACTTC CASSYNGGWQETQYF
16 . . TRBJ2-1 TRBV12-3/TRBV12-4 TGTGCCAGCAGTCAACCGACCCGGAGCTCCTACAATGAGCAGTTCTTC CASSQPTRSSYNEQFF
16 few TRBD2 TRBJ2-5 TRBV7-2 TGTGCCAGCAGCCTGACTAGCGGGGGGCCGGGAAAGACCCAGTACTTC CASSLTSGGPGKTQYF
12 many . TRBJ1-1 TRBV5-1 TGTGCCAGCAGCTTACAGGGAGCCGAAGCTTTCTTT CASSLQGAEAFF